These T cell receptor beta chains were read from a single sample in a study of blood T cell repertoires in COVID-19. TCRdb's copy holds only in-frame clones and misses some; the assay was immunoSEQ multiplex PCR. The data show around 200,000 clones, 65% to 85% seen once. Input material: peripheral blood. These receptors were taken from a man between 45 and 60 years old with active or convalescent COVID-19. Both conserved end residues are part of each CDR3. Fields, in order: V gene, clone size, D gene, J gene, CDR3 DNA, CDR3 protein. D genes are given only for firm matches. Clone size appears in some rows only: once, few, many, or a class for an expanded clone.

>TRBV28|.|.|TRBJ1-2
TGTGCCAGCAGAGAGGGCCCATTCACTAACTATGGCTACACCTTC
CASREGPFTNYGYTF
>TRBV10-2|.|TRBD1|TRBJ2-5
TGCGCCAGCAGTAAGGGACAGGGAAAGACCCAGTACTTC
CASSKGQGKTQYF
>TRBV9|.|.|TRBJ1-5
TGTGCCAGCAGCACCAGCGGGGGGCCCAATCAGCCCCAGCATTTT
CASSTSGGPNQPQHF
>TRBV2|.|.|TRBJ2-7
TGTGCCAGCTCTACGACTGGAGTTATCTACGAGCAGTACTTC
CASSTTGVIYEQYF
>TRBV7-2|.|TRBD1|TRBJ2-3
TGTGCCAGCAGCGATAGACAGGGGGCCTATACGCAGTATTTT
CASSDRQGAYTQYF
>TRBV11-2|.|TRBD2|TRBJ2-7
TGTGCCAGCAGCTTAGGGACTAGCGGGAGTCACGAGCAGTACTTC
CASSLGTSGSHEQYF
>TRBV7-6|once|TRBD2|TRBJ2-3
TGTGCCAGCAGCTTAGCTCGCCCCTTTAGCGGGGGGACTTATACGCAGTATTTT
CASSLARPFSGGTYTQYF
>TRBV30|.|.|TRBJ2-5
TGTGCCTGGAGTGTACTTAAGGGAGGCGAGACCCAGTACTTC
CAWSVLKGGETQYF
>TRBV5-1|.|TRBD2|TRBJ2-5
TGCGCCAGCAGCTTCCCAACTAGCGGGGGGGCCGGGAGAGTACAAGAGACCCAGTACTTC
CASSFPTSGGAGRVQETQYF
>TRBV2|.|TRBD2|TRBJ2-1
TGTGCCAGCAGGCTAGCGGGAGGGCCTCAAGGCAATGAGCAGTTCTTC
CASRLAGGPQGNEQFF
>TRBV5-1|.|TRBD2|TRBJ2-7
TGCGCCAGCAGCCAGACTAGCGGGAGGGCCTATGGGTCCTACGAGCAGTACTTC
CASSQTSGRAYGSYEQYF
>TRBV20-1|.|TRBD1|TRBJ2-5
TGCAGTGGGACAGGGACAGAGACCCAGTACTTC
CSGTGTETQYF
>TRBV6-5|.|TRBD2|TRBJ2-7
TGTGCCAGCAGGCCTAGCGGGACGTACTCCTACGAGCAGTACTTC
CASRPSGTYSYEQYF
>TRBV30|.|TRBD1|TRBJ1-1
TGTGCCTACGAGACAGGGGGCACTGAAGCTTTCTTT
CAYETGGTEAFF
>TRBV29-1|once|.|TRBJ2-7
TGCAGCGCTGGCCCGACAGAAACCTACGAGCAGTACTTC
CSAGPTETYEQYF
>TRBV5-1|few|TRBD2|TRBJ2-5
TGCGCCAGCAGCACGCGACTAGCGGGCCTTCAAGAGACCCAGTACTTC
CASSTRLAGLQETQYF
>TRBV6-5|.|TRBD1|TRBJ1-1
TGTGCCAGCGGACGTAGGGACAGATCGAACACTGAAGCTTTCTTT
CASGRRDRSNTEAFF
>TRBV3-1/TRBV3-2|.|.|TRBJ2-7
TGTGCCAGCAGCCATACCGGGGGAATGGACGAGCAGTACTTC
CASSHTGGMDEQYF
>TRBV11-2|.|.|TRBJ1-2
TGTGCCAGCAGCTTAGTTTATGTTTATGGCTACACCTTC
CASSLVYVYGYTF
>TRBV30|.|.|TRBJ2-1
TGTGCTCTTTCCCGGCTGGGGGGTTCATACAATGAGCAGTTCTTC
CALSRLGGSYNEQFF
>TRBV5-1|.|.|TRBJ2-3
TGCGCCAGCAGCTTCCCCGGGGGGCCCAACACAGATACGCAGTATTTT
CASSFPGGPNTDTQYF
>TRBV9|.|TRBD1|TRBJ1-2
TGTGCCAGCTCAACGGGACAGGGTTATGGCTACACCTTC
CASSTGQGYGYTF
>TRBV3-1/TRBV3-2|.|.|TRBJ2-1
TGTGCCAGCAGCCTGGGCGATGAGCAGTTCTTC
CASSLGDEQFF
>TRBV5-1|.|TRBD1|TRBJ1-4
TGCGCCAGCAGGAGACAGGGAACTAATGAAAAACTGTTTTTT
CASRRQGTNEKLFF
>TRBV15|.|.|TRBJ1-1
TGTGCCACCAGCCCCGTGACCCGAGGAATCACTGAAGCTTTCTTT
CATSPVTRGITEAFF
>TRBV12-3/TRBV12-4|.|TRBD1|TRBJ1-4
TGTGCCAGCAGAACCGGGACAGTAGAAAAACTGTTTTTT
CASRTGTVEKLFF
>TRBV7-9|.|.|TRBJ1-1
TGTGCCAGCAGCTTAGGGGCAGGCCCAAACACTGAAGCTTTCTTT
CASSLGAGPNTEAFF
>TRBV2|once|.|TRBJ1-2
TGTGCCAGCACAAGGGGGGGTGTGGGTGGCTACACCTTC
CASTRGGVGGYTF
>TRBV5-1|.|.|TRBJ1-1
TGCGCCAGCAGCTCGCAGGGAGGTGGGAGCACTGAAGCTTTCTTT
CASSSQGGGSTEAFF
>TRBV11-2|few|.|TRBJ1-2
TGTGCCAGCAGCCCCTTAGCGGGAAGGCATGGCTACACCTTC
CASSPLAGRHGYTF
>TRBV6-2/TRBV6-3|.|TRBD1|TRBJ1-2
TGTGCCAGCAGTCCGGACAGGGTGGATGGCTACACCTTC
CASSPDRVDGYTF
>TRBV10-3|.|.|TRBJ1-2
TGTGCCATCAGAAGTAGGGAGGAATATGGCTACACCTTC
CAIRSREEYGYTF
>TRBV30|.|TRBD1|TRBJ1-3
TGTGCCTGGAGTGTGGACAGGAGCTCTGGAAACACCATATATTTT
CAWSVDRSSGNTIYF
>TRBV18|.|TRBD1|TRBJ2-3
TGTGCCAGCCCAGGGACAGAAGGAGATACGCAGTATTTT
CASPGTEGDTQYF
>TRBV10-3|few|TRBD1|TRBJ2-3
TGTGCCATCAGTGGAACCGGGACAGGGCGCACAGATACGCAGTATTTT
CAISGTGTGRTDTQYF
>TRBV28|.|.|TRBJ2-7
TGTGCCAGCTTTGGCAAGACCTACGAGCAGTACTTC
CASFGKTYEQYF
>TRBV11-2|few|TRBD1|TRBJ2-2
TGTGCCAGCACCCTCGACAGGGGGCAAATCGGGGAGCTGTTTTTT
CASTLDRGQIGELFF
>TRBV28|.|TRBD1|TRBJ1-2
TGTGCCAGCTCAAGCCCCCGACAGGGGCACTATGGCTACACCTTC
CASSSPRQGHYGYTF
>TRBV9|.|TRBD1|TRBJ1-1
TGTGCCAGCAGCGTCGGGACAGCCGGGGCTGAAGCTTTCTTT
CASSVGTAGAEAFF
>TRBV27|few|TRBD1|TRBJ1-2
TGTGCCAGCAGTTTAAGACAGGGGGCGGTATACTATGGCTACACCTTC
CASSLRQGAVYYGYTF
>TRBV19|.|TRBD2|TRBJ2-2
TGTGCCAGTAGTATTCGTACTAGCGGAACACTACCGAACACCGGGGAGCTGTTTTTT
CASSIRTSGTLPNTGELFF
>TRBV5-5|once|.|TRBJ1-2
TGTGCCAGCAGCTGGGCGCTAGGAGGAGGGGTAGGCTACACCTTC
CASSWALGGGVGYTF
>TRBV4-1|.|.|TRBJ1-6
TGCGCCAGCAGCTCAAGCGGCAGAAGCTCCTATAATTCACCCCTCCACTTT
CASSSSGRSSYNSPLHF
>TRBV9|once|TRBD2|TRBJ2-7
TGTGCCAGCAGCGTAGGGCTAGCGGCTTCCTACGAGCAGTACTTC
CASSVGLAASYEQYF
>TRBV9|.|.|TRBJ1-2
TGTGCCAGCAGCGTTTTGGGACAAAGCAACTATGGCTACACCTTC
CASSVLGQSNYGYTF
>TRBV25-1|.|.|TRBJ1-6
TGTGCCAGCAGTGACGAAACAGGGAGCTCCTATAATTCACCCCTCCACTTT
CASSDETGSSYNSPLHF
>TRBV10-1|once|.|TRBJ2-3
TGCGCCAGCAGTGGGTCAGCGACTTTCTATACGCAGTATTTT
CASSGSATFYTQYF
>TRBV6-5|.|.|TRBJ2-1
TGTGCCAGCAGTTTATCGGGGATCTCTCCCGGGAAGCAGTTCTTC
CASSLSGISPGKQFF
>TRBV6-5|.|.|TRBJ1-1
TGTGCCAGCAGTAAATGGGGGGAGAACACTGAAGCTTTCTTT
CASSKWGENTEAFF